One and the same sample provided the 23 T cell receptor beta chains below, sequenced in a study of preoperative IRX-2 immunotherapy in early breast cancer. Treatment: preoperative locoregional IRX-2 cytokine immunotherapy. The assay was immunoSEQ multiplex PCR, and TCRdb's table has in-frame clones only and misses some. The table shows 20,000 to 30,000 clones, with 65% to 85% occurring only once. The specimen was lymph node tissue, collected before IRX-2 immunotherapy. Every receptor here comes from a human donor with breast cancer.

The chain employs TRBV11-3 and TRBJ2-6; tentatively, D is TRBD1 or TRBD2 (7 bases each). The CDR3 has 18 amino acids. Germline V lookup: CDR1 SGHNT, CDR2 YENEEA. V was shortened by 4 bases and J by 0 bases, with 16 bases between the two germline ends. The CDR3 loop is CASSSRDSGNSGANVLTF. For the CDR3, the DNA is TGTGCCAGCAGCTCGAGGGACAGCGGGAACTCTGGGGCCAACGTCCTGACTTTC.

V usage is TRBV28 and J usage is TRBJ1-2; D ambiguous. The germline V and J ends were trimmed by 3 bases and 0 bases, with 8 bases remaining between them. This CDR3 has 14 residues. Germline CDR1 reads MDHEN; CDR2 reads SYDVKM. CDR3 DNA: TGTGCCAGCAGTTTCTGGGAGACTAACTATGGCTACACCTTC. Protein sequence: CASSFWETNYGYTF.

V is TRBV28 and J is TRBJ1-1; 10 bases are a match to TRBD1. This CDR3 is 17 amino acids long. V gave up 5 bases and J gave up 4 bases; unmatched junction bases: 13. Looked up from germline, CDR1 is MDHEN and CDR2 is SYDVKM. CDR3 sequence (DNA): TGTGCCAGCAGTCACCCCCGACAGGGGGCGCGGGGCACTGAAGCTTTCTTT. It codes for CASSHPRQGARGTEAFF.

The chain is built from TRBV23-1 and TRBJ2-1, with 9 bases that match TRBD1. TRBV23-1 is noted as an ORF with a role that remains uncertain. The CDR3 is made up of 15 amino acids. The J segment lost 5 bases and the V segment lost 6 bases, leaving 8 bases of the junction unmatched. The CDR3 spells CASSQLDRGHNEQFF. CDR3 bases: TGCGCCAGCAGCCAGCTGGACAGGGGACACAATGAGCAGTTCTTC.

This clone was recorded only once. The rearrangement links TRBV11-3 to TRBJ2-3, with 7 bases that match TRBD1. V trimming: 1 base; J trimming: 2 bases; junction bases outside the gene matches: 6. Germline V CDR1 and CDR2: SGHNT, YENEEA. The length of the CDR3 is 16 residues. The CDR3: CASSLGQGAHTDTQYF. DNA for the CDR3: TGTGCCAGCAGCTTAGGACAGGGAGCCCACACAGATACGCAGTATTTT.

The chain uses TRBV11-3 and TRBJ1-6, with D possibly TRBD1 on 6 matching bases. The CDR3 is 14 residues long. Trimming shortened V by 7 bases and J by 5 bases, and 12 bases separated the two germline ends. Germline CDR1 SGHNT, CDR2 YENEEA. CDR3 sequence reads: CASKGGANNSPLHF. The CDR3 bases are TGTGCCAGCAAGGGGGGGGCGAATAATTCACCCCTCCACTTT. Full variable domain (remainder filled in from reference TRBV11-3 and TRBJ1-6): EAGVVQSPRYKIIEKKQPVAFWCNPISGHNTLYWYLQNLGQGPELLIRYENEEAVDDSQLPKDRFSAERLKGVDSTLKIQPAELGDSAVYLCASKGGANNSPLHFGNGTRLTVT.

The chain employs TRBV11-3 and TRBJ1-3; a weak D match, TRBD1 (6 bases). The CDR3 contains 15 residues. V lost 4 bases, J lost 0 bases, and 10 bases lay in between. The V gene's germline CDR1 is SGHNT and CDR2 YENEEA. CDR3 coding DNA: TGTGCCAGCAGCTGGGACACTAGCTCTGGAAACACCATATATTTT. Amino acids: CASSWDTSSGNTIYF.

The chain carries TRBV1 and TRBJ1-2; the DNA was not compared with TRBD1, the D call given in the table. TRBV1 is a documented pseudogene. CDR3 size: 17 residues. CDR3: CASSQPLRTGEREGYTF. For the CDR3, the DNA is TGCGCCAGCAGCCAACCACTTCGGACAGGGGAGAGGGAAGGCTACACCTTC.

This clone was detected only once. The DNA for the CDR3 is TGTGCCAGCAGTCTCTTTGGGGCAGAAGATCAGCCCCAGCATTTT. Amino acid sequence: CASSLFGAEDQPQHF. The V gene is TRBV7-4, the J gene TRBJ1-5; TRBD1 might be the D (5 bases). The length of the CDR3 is 15 residues. Germline lookup yields CDR1 SGHVT and CDR2 SQSDAQ. The V end was cut by 6 bases, the J end by 5 bases, with 17 bases between.

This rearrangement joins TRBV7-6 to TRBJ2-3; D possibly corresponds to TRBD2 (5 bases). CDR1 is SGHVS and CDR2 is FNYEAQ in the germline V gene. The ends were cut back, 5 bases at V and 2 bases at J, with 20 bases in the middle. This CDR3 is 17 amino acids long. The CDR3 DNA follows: TGTGCCAGCAGCCAAGTATTAGTAGCTCGGGACACAGATACGCAGTATTTT. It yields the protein CASSQVLVARDTDTQYF.

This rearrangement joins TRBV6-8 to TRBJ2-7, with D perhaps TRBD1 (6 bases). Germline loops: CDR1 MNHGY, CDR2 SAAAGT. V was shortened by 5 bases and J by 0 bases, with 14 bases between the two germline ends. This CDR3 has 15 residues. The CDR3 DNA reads TGTGCCAGCAGTGCCGAGCCCAGGGGCTCCTACGAGCAGTACTTC. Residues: CASSAEPRGSYEQYF.

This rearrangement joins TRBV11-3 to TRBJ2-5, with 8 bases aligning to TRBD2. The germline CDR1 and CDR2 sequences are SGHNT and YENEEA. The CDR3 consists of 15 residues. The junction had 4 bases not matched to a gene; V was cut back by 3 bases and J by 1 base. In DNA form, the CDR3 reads TGTGCCAGCAGCTTCCGCGGGACTAGCCAAGAGACCCAGTACTTC. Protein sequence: CASSFRGTSQETQYF.

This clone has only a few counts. Here the CDR3 DNA reads TGTGCCAGTAGTATTTCGGGGAGCAACACCATATATTTT. Protein: CASSISGSNTIYF. The chain recombines TRBV19 with TRBJ1-3; D not resolved. V lost 3 bases and J 7 bases, leaving 10 bases between the germline ends. Germline CDR1 LNHDA, CDR2 SQIVND (reference sequence). The CDR3 contains 13 residues. Looking up the rest from reference TRBV19 and TRBJ1-3 gives the full variable domain: DGGITQSPKYLFRKEGQNVTLSCEQNLNHDAMYWYRQDPGQGLRLIYYSQIVNDFQKGDIAEGYSVSREKKESFPLTVTSAQKNPTAFYLCASSISGSNTIYFGEGSWLTVV.

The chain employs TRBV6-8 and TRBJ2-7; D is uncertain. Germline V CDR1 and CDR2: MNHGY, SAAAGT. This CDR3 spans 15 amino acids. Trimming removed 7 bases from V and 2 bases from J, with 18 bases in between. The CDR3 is CASKLAPGGTYEQYF. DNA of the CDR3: TGTGCCAGCAAGCTGGCCCCGGGCGGAACCTACGAGCAGTACTTC.

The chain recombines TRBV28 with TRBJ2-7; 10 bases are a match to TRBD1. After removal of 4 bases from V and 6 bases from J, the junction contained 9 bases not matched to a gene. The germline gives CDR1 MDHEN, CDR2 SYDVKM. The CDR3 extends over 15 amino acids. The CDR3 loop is CASSSGDRGRGEQYF. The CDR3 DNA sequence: TGTGCCAGCAGTTCGGGTGACAGGGGGCGCGGCGAGCAGTACTTC. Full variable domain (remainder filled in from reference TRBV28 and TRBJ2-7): DVKVTQSSRYLVKRTGEKVFLECVQDMDHENMFWYRQDPGLGLRLIYFSYDVKMKEKGDIPEGYSVSREKKERFSLILESASTNQTSMYLCASSSGDRGRGEQYFGPGTRLTVT.

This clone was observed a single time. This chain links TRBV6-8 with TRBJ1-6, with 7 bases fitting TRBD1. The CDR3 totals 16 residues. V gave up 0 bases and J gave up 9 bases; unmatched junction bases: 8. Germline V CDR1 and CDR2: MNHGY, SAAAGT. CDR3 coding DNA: TGTGCCAGCAGTTACTCGATTATCGGGACAGCTTCACCCCTCCACTTT. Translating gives CASSYSIIGTASPLHF.

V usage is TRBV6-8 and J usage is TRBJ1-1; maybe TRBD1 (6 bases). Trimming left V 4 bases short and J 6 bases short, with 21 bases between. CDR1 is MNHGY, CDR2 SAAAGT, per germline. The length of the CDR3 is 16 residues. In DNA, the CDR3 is TGTGCCAGCAGTTCCGGACAGATTTTAGGAGGGGCTGAAGCTTTCTTT. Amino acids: CASSSGQILGGAEAFF.

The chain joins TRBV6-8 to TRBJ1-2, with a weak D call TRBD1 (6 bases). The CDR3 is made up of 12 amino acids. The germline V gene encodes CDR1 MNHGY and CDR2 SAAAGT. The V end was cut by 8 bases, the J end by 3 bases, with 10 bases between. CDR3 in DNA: TGTGCCAGCCAAGACAGGCACTATGGCTACACCTTC. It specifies CASQDRHYGYTF.

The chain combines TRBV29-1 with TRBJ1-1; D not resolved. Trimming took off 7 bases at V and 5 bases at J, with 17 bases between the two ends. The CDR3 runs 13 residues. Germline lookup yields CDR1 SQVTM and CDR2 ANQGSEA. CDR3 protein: CSAVRGGGTEAFF. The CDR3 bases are TGCAGCGCCGTGCGGGGAGGTGGGACTGAAGCTTTCTTT.

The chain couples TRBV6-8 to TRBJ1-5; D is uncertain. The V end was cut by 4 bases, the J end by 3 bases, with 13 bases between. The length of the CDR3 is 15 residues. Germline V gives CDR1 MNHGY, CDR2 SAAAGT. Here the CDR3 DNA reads TGTGCCAGCAGTTTACTTCCAATCTCCAATCAGCCCCAGCATTTT. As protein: CASSLLPISNQPQHF.

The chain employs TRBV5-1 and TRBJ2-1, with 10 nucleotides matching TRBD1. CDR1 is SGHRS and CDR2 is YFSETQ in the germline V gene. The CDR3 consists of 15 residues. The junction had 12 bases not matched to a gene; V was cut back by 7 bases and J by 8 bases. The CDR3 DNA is TGCGCCAGCTTTAAGGGGACAGGGGTGGTTGATGAGCAGTTCTTC. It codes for CASFKGTGVVDEQFF.

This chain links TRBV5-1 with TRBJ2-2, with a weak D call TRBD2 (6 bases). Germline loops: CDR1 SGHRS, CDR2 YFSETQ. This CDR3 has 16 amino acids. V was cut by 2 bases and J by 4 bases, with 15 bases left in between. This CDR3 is CASSLDPAGRTGELFF. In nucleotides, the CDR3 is TGCGCCAGCAGCTTAGATCCAGCGGGCCGCACCGGGGAGCTGTTTTTT. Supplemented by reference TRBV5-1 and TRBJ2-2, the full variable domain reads KAGVTQTPRYLIKTRGQQVTLSCSPISGHRSVSWYQQTPGQGLQFLFEYFSETQRNKGNFPGRFSGRQFSNSRSEMNVSTLELGDSALYLCASSLDPAGRTGELFFGEGSRLTVL.

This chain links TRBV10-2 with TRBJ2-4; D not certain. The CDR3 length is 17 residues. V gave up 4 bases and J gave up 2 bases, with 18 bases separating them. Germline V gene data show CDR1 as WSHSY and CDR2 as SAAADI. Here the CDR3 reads CASSALGRNRPKNIQYF. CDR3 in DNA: TGCGCCAGCAGTGCCCTCGGAAGAAACCGCCCCAAAAACATTCAGTACTTC.